Presented here are 5 T cell receptor beta chains from one specimen sequenced in a study of T cell responses to AZD1222 COVID-19 vaccine. Clones were read by immunoSEQ multiplex PCR, and TCRdb kept only the in-frame ones, dropping some. This table has about 73,000 clones, roughly 90% appearing once. Sequenced here: peripheral blood, sampled 28 days after the second AZD1222 dose. The receptors derive from an adult who received the AZD1222 COVID-19 vaccine.

The chain links TRBV6-5 to TRBJ1-5; the match to TRBD1 covers 7 bases. Germline assignment: CDR1 MNHEY and CDR2 SVGAGI. J lost 0 bases, V lost 10 bases, and 9 bases had no gene match. The CDR3 is 15 amino acids. The CDR3 sequence: CATKEGAYSNQPQHF. The CDR3 nucleotides read TGTGCCACCAAGGAGGGGGCTTATAGCAATCAGCCCCAGCATTTT.

The CDR3: CASSLRFGGYTF. In DNA, the CDR3 is TGTGCCAGCAGTTTACGATTCGGGGGCTACACCTTC. The chain joins TRBV12-3 or TRBV12-4 to TRBJ1-2; D is unresolved. CDR3 length: 12 amino acids. Trimming stripped 2 bases from V and 8 bases from J, with 9 bases between.

The rearrangement links TRBV4-1 to TRBJ1-3; D gene unclear. There are 15 residues in the CDR3. CDR1 is MGHRA and CDR2 is YSYEKL in the germline V gene. Trimming stripped 3 bases from V and 4 bases from J, with 13 bases between. Here the CDR3 reads CASSQLLGLGNTIYF. In DNA, the CDR3 is TGCGCCAGCAGCCAGCTCCTGGGGTTGGGAAACACCATATATTTT.

The rearrangement uses TRBV3-1 (or the pseudogene TRBV3-2) and TRBJ1-4, with D possibly being TRBD1 (5 bases). Germline V gene data show CDR1 as LGHDT and CDR2 as YNNKEL (reference sequence). The CDR3 runs to 16 residues. V was shortened by 2 bases and J by 3 bases, with 13 bases between the two germline ends. CDR3 nucleotide sequence: TGTGCCAGCAGCCAAATACCGGGACCATCTAATGAAAAACTGTTTTTT. Amino acids: CASSQIPGPSNEKLFF.

This chain links TRBV6-5 with TRBJ1-2, with D possibly TRBD1 on 6 matching bases. From germline, CDR1 is MNHEY and CDR2 SVGAGI. The V end lost 2 bases, the J end lost 0 bases, and 10 bases lay between the germline ends. CDR3 size: 15 residues. CDR3: CASSYRGDSNYGYTF. In nucleotides, the CDR3 is TGTGCCAGCAGTTACAGGGGGGATTCTAACTATGGCTACACCTTC.